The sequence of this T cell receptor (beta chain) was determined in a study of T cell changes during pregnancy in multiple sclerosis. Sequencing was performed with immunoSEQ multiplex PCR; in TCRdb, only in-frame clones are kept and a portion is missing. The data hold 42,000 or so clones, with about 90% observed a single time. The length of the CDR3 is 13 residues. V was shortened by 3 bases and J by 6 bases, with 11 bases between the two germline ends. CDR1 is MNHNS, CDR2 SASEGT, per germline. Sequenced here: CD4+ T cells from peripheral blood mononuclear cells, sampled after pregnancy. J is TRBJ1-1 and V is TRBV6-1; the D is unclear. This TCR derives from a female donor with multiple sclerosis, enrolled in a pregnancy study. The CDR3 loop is CASSEREGAEAFF. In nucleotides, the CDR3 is TGTGCCAGCAGTGAGAGGGAAGGCGCTGAAGCTTTCTTT.